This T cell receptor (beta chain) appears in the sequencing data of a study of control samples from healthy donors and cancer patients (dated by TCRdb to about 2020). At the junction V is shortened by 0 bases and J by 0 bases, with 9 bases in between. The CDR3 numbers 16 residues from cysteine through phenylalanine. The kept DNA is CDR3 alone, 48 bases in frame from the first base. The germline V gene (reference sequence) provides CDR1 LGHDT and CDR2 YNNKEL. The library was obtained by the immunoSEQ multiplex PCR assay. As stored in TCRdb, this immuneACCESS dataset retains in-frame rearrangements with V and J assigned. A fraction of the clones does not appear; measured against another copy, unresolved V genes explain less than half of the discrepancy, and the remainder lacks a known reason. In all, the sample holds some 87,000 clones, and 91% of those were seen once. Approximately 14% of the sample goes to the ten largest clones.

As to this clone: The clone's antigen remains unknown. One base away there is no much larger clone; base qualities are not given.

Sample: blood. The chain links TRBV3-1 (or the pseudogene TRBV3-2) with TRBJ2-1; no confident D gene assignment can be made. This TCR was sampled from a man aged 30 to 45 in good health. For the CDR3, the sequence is CASSQDLRSSYNEQFF. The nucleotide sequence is TGTGCCAGCAGCCAAGATCTGCGGAGCTCCTACAATGAGCAGTTCTTC.